The present entry profiles one T cell receptor beta chain with its context. This sample stems from a study of tumor-infiltrating lymphocytes in primary liver carcinoma. From approximately 530 ng of total RNA, TCR beta-specific cDNA was reverse-transcribed using a constant-region primer. Three rounds of nested multiplex PCR with slightly modified ARM-PCR produced TCR beta libraries. The two initial PCR rounds, nine to eleven cycles each, used TRBV1-TRBV30 forward and C-beta reverse primers. One entry per CDR3 protein results from TCRdb running MiXCR on the multiplex PCR reads. The data hold tens of thousands of distinct CDR3 sequences, with around 64% observed a single time. From around 20-30 mg of unsorted bulk tissue, DNA and RNA were co-extracted together. This CDR3 comprises 12 residues. CDR1 and CDR2 (germline): SGHAT, FQNNGV.

The receptor was derived from a man aged 40-50 years with primary liver carcinoma and hepatitis B virus infection. This sequence joins TRBV11-2 and TRBJ2-1, with D perhaps TRBD2 (5 bases). The sample was liver tumor tissue from sampling region 5. Subset in this sample: tumor region T5, tumor centre. The CDR3 DNA reads TGTGTCAGTAGCTTGGAGGTACGTGAGCAGTTCTTC. Its translation is CVSSLEVREQFF. Looking up the rest from reference TRBV11-2 and TRBJ2-1 gives the full variable domain: EAGVAQSPRYKIIEKRQSVAFWCNPISGHATLYWYQQILGQGPKLLIQFQNNGVVDDSQLPKDRFSAERLKGVDSTLKIQPAKLEDSAVYLCVSSLEVREQFFGPGTRLTVL.